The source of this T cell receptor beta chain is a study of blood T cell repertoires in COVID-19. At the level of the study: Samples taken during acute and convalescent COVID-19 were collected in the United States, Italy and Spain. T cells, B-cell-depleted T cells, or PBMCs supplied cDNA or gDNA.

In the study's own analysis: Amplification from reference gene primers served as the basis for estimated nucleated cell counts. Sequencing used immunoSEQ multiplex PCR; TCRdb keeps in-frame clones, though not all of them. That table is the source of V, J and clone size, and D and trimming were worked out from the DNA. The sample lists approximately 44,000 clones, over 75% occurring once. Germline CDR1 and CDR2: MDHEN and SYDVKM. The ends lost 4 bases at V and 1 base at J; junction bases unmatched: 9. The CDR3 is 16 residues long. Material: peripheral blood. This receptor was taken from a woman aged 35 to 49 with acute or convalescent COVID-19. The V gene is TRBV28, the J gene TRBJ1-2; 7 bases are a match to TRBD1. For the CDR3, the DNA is TGTGCCAGCAGTTATGGAGGGACAGAGATTAACTATGGCTACACCTTC. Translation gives CASSYGGTEINYGYTF.